The 9 T cell receptor beta chains below come from one sample, sequenced in a study of regulatory T cells in long-lasting Graves disease. According to the study, TCR beta libraries were built with iRepertoire HTBI primers and CDR3-region Arm-PCR. One entry per CDR3 protein, called by TCRdb with MiXCR from the multiplex PCR reads. The sample has roughly 400,000 distinct CDR3 sequences, around 20% seen once; the top ten hold about 13%. Stated time point: persistent/refractory GD, antithyroid drugs over 5 years with positive TRAb. Extracted PBMC RNA gave rise to the TCR library. The material was peripheral blood mononuclear cells (PBMCs), obtained when the disease was refractory, from a patient treated with antithyroid drugs. The receptors derive from a female donor with Graves disease.

The table lists this clonotype with many counts. The V call is TRBV10-1, the J call TRBJ2-1, with a tentative D call TRBD2 (6 bases). V dropped 0 bases and J dropped 4 bases, with 7 bases sitting between them. There are 14 residues in the CDR3. The germline CDR1 and CDR2 sequences are WNHNN and SYGVQD (reference sequence). The CDR3: CASSESDYYNEQFF. The DNA of the CDR3 is TGCGCCAGCAGTGAGTCGGACTATTACAATGAGCAGTTCTTC.

This sequence joins TRBV20-1 and TRBJ2-7; D not certain. The CDR3 runs to 11 residues. Per germline, CDR1 DFQATT and CDR2 SNEGSKA (reference sequence). Deletions cut 4 bases from V and 4 bases from J, with 8 bases between. CDR3 sequence: CSAIPTYEQYF. The CDR3 DNA is TGCAGTGCTATCCCTACTTACGAGCAGTACTTC.

This clonotype has only a few counts. The V gene is TRBV5-1, the J gene TRBJ2-7; D remains ambiguous. This CDR3 is 15 amino acids long. Looked up from germline, CDR1 is SGHRS and CDR2 is YFSETQ. With 0 bases removed from V and 3 bases from J, the gap between germline ends came to 13 bases. Written as DNA, the CDR3 is TGCGCCAGCAGCTTGGCCTTGGTCGGTTTCTACGAGCAGTACTTC. Translating it yields CASSLALVGFYEQYF.

The gene calls are TRBV25-1 and TRBJ2-5; TRBD1 aligns across 8 bases. This CDR3 contains 15 residues. V lost 7 bases and J lost 2; bases outside the gene matches: 9. Germline values: CDR1 MGHDK, CDR2 SYGVNS. CDR3 in amino acids: CASTGDRNFQETQYF. The CDR3 DNA is TGTGCCAGCACCGGGGACAGGAACTTTCAAGAGACCCAGTACTTC.

This clonotype was seen at least ten times. The chain is built from TRBV28 and TRBJ1-2; 7 bases are shared with TRBD1. Trimming took 10 bases from V and 5 from J; bases not matched to a gene: 13. Germline V gene sequence: CDR1 MDHEN, CDR2 SYDVKM. This CDR3 is 14 amino acids long. The CDR3 region is CATRQGSIGYGYTF. DNA for the CDR3: TGTGCCACAAGACAGGGATCCATTGGGTATGGCTACACCTTC.

The gene calls are TRBV20-1 and TRBJ2-7; TRBD1 matches at 7 bases. The trim removed 0 bases at V and 4 bases at J, leaving 12 bases unmatched. The germline CDR1 and CDR2 sequences are DFQATT and SNEGSKA (reference sequence). The CDR3 extends over 16 amino acids. The CDR3 loop is CSARELSGTAIYEQYF. The DNA for the CDR3 is TGCAGTGCTAGAGAGCTTTCTGGGACAGCCATATACGAGCAGTACTTC.

The chain has TRBV28 and TRBJ1-1; 7 bases line up with TRBD1. The ends lost 6 bases at V and 4 bases at J; junction bases unmatched: 11. This CDR3 contains 15 residues. Germline CDR1 MDHEN, CDR2 SYDVKM. The CDR3 loop reads CASRAGQSLGTEAFF. The DNA for the CDR3 is TGTGCCAGCAGGGCGGGACAGAGCTTGGGCACTGAAGCTTTCTTT.

Many counts were recorded for this clonotype. V is TRBV27 and J is TRBJ2-6; tentatively, D is TRBD1 (6 bases). Trimming stripped 3 bases from V and 0 bases from J, with 9 bases between. CDR3 length equals 16 residues. Per the germline V gene, CDR1 is MNHEY and CDR2 is SMNVEV (reference sequence). The CDR3 DNA reads as TGTGCCAGCAGTTTTGGACAGACCTCTGGGGCCAACGTCCTGACTTTC. This codes for CASSFGQTSGANVLTF.

This clonotype was seen repeatedly, ten times or more. The V and J genes are TRBV29-1 and TRBJ2-6, with a weak D call TRBD1 (6 bases). Germline loops: CDR1 SQVTM, CDR2 ANQGSEA. There are 17 residues in the CDR3. The V gene lost 7 bases and the J gene lost 0 bases, with 19 bases spanning the gap. Written as DNA, the CDR3 is TGCAGCGCTGCCCCGGACAGCCTATCCTCTGGGGCCAACGTCCTGACTTTC. This sequence encodes CSAAPDSLSSGANVLTF.